The 4 T cell receptor beta chains below come from one sample, sequenced in a study of technical replicates of blood from a few donors. The assay was immunoSEQ multiplex PCR, and TCRdb's table has in-frame clones only and misses some. The data show about 66,000 clones, around 89% seen once. Sequencing input: PBMCs. These receptors originate from a human donor in good health. Some clones in this sample may be carry-over from other donors' samples.

The rearrangement uses TRBV6-4 and TRBJ2-3; maybe TRBD2 (6 bases). CDR3 length equals 13 residues. The germline CDR1 and CDR2 sequences are MRHNA and SNTAGT. V dropped 3 bases and J dropped 3 bases, with 7 bases sitting between them. CDR3 DNA sequence: TGTGCCAGCAGTGAGCGGGGAACAGATACGCAGTATTTT. Protein sequence: CASSERGTDTQYF.

The V call is TRBV12-5, the J call TRBJ2-1; 8 nucleotides align to TRBD1. V lost 3 bases, J lost 7 bases, and 8 bases stayed unmatched. The CDR3 extends over 15 amino acids. The V gene's germline CDR1 is LGHNT and CDR2 FRNRAP. The DNA of the CDR3 is TGTGCTAGTGGTTTTTCAGGGGGCGCGAGGAATGAGCAGTTCTTC. Protein sequence: CASGFSGGARNEQFF. The full variable domain, its missing parts supplied by reference TRBV12-5 and TRBJ2-1, is DARVTQTPRHKVTEMGQEVTMRCQPILGHNTVFWYRQTMMQGLELLAYFRNRAPLDDSGMPKDRFSAEMPDATLATLKIQPSEPRDSAVYFCASGFSGGARNEQFFGPGTRLTVL.

The sample holds one count of this clone. The chain has TRBV9 and TRBJ2-3; the D gene is possibly TRBD1 (6 bases). Trimming stripped 4 bases from V and 0 bases from J, with 21 bases between. The germline CDR1 and CDR2 sequences are SGDLS and YYNGEE. The CDR3 has 18 amino acids. CDR3 amino acids: CASSRSLGGTVSTDTQYF. CDR3 sequence (DNA): TGTGCCAGCAGCCGGTCTCTAGGGGGAACGGTTAGCACAGATACGCAGTATTTT.

The V gene is TRBV11-3, the J gene TRBJ1-1, with D possibly TRBD1 on 5 matching bases. Germline lookup yields CDR1 SGHNT and CDR2 YENEEA. This CDR3 is 15 amino acids long. Trimming pared 3 bases from V and 6 bases from J, leaving 17 bases between. The CDR3 is CASSLSEGSGAEAFF. CDR3 nucleotide sequence: TGTGCCAGCAGCTTGTCTGAGGGATCGGGGGCTGAAGCTTTCTTT.